This TCR beta chain came from a study of cytomegalovirus exposure and HLA in healthy donors (TCRdb year 2017). Broadly, across the study: In an earlier analysis of under 750 of the donors, about 260 Gb of sequence data and 90 million to 120 million unique TCR beta sequences from 180 million or so T cells were reported. The study aimed to test whether cataloging public T cell receptors could reveal signatures of past pathogen exposure. A later analysis re-examined previously published TCR beta repertoires from just over 650 donors and added high-resolution HLA genotyping to investigate patterns of TCR occurrence. In a later genetic analysis, genome-wide SNP genotypes for about 60% of the 666 donors were used, and that subset was treated as a discovery cohort. The study used immunosequencing to profile the T cell repertoires of 600 to 850 subjects and linked those repertoires to cytomegalovirus serostatus. An early release that covered approximately 600 HLA-typed donors contained approximately 320 gigabases of sequencing data and some 87 million unique TCR sequences. Of the roughly 430 genotyped donors, about 80% fell in the genetic ancestry cluster associated with self-reported Caucasian donors. To predict cytomegalovirus infection status, the study brought together high-throughput TCR immunosequencing, statistical association of individual TCRs with disease status, and machine learning. HLA typing covered class I and class II loci at four-digit resolution. Across around 400 genotyped donors of the cohort, an average of about 220,000 unique TCR beta nucleotide sequences per donor were sequenced, and around 20% of those sequences were non-productive. All discovery cohort repertoires had been generated on a single sequencing platform. Donor age, sex, ethnicity and CMV serostatus were compiled together with the repertoire data. Typing coverage differed by locus: A, B, C, DRB1 and DQB1 were typed in roughly 629-640 donors, DQA1 in 500 to 550, DPA1 in 600 to 610, and DPB1 in around 440. The later analysis used no new phenotypic data to find candidate immune exposures, relying instead on TCR beta sequences and their occurrence across donors. Four or five DR-DQ haplotypes were handled as single units for association and clustering, since linkage in the cohort was strong. An earlier analysis of 587 of the donors applied high-throughput TCR beta sequencing to assess whether each TCR beta V gene segment acted as functional or pseudogenic. A separate validation cohort of 100 to 150 different subjects was used in addition to the 666-subject first cohort. On the study overall, not on this receptor specifically: At a false discovery rate of 0.05, a later analysis linked under 20,000 TCR beta sequences to specific HLA alleles. The presence/absence analyses assumed that sequencing depth was roughly uniform across donors, and that assumption may not be true. In a later genetic analysis, a missense DCLRE1C variant was associated with V-gene and J-gene trimming of TCR beta chains, and the association was replicated in an independent cohort. The study gave a list of about 150 TCR beta chains associated with cytomegalovirus. According to a later analysis, TCR association rates differed among HLA loci, with DRB1 alleles showing the most associated TCRs and HLA-C alleles showing the fewest. Most CMV-associated TCR beta chains appeared to be HLA-restricted in a later analysis, and the HLA associations seemed to be driven largely by CMV exposure. CMV serostatus was the only immune exposure information available for the cohort. The classifier was reported to diagnose cytomegalovirus status with high specificity and sensitivity in both the original cohort and the validation cohort. The authors suggested that the approach could potentially be extended to other disease states and immunological phenotypes. A further reported finding was that TCR beta sequences accurately predicted the HLA-A and HLA-B alleles for most subjects in the first cohort. Because HLA typing was unavailable for some donors at each locus, only the typed subset was used in association tests. The cohort was sequenced for TCR beta chains only, and without alpha or paired-chain data the features that could be detected were limited. Correlated functional status among segregating V segments might reflect linkage disequilibrium, but an unknown experimental factor could not be ruled out. A later genetic analysis reported fewer N-insertions in productive TCRs among donors in an Asian-associated ancestry cluster than the 666-donor mean. In vitro tests confirmed that a few of the cytomegalovirus-associated TCR beta chains recognize cytomegalovirus antigens. Because counts were too low, approximately 18 rarely observed V segments, including chromosome 9 orphons, were excluded from the earlier analysis of roughly 580 of the donors. Broadly in line with IMGT annotations, most TCR beta V segments showed up in productive rearrangements about 87% or about 30% of the time in an earlier analysis of a few hundred of the donors. Most TCR sequences were seen in very few donors, while some public TCRs were found in many individuals. A cluster of highly shared sequence variants was judged likely to represent a technical artifact of the sequencing pipeline. In a later analysis, several top co-occurrence clusters were reported to appear linked to parvovirus B19, influenza, CMV and Epstein-Barr virus. In a later analysis, HLA-associated TCR beta chains were found to be more clonally expanded and to have lower generation probabilities than equally common non-associated chains. Assigning TCR associations to individual alleles was difficult when HLA alleles, especially DR and DQ, strongly co-occurred. Because the 87-base-pair reads could not distinguish some IMGT-functional V segments, including TRBV6-2 and TRBV6-3, those segments were excluded.

The library came from the immunoSEQ multiplex PCR assay. A mixture of 60 forward primers for TCR Vbeta segments and 13 reverse primers for TCR Jbeta segments was used in the multiplex PCR. A multiplex PCR assay on genomic DNA amplified the CDR3 region of rearranged TCR beta genes. The amplified TCR beta libraries were sequenced on the Illumina HiSeq System as 87-base-pair reads. The source study handled its data this way. Across the 600 to 700 repertoires, a later analysis counted approximately 83 million unique TCR beta chains, 9.5 million to 13 million of which were shared by at least two donors. Raw reads were error-corrected and collapsed into unique sequences with a nearest-neighbor algorithm that merged closely related sequences to remove PCR and sequencing errors. V, D and J gene segments were assigned by aligning CDR3 sequences to IMGT reference sequences. Each retained sequence needed at least a six-nucleotide match to both a V gene segment and a J gene segment. A rearrangement counted as productive if the CDR3 had no stop codons and remained in frame with V and J, and every other rearrangement counted as non-productive. Following IMGT convention, CDR3 was defined as the stretch from the second conserved V-encoded cysteine up to the conserved J-encoded phenylalanine. In an earlier analysis of 587 of the donors, sequences lacking an unambiguous match to a single V gene segment were excluded. In an earlier analysis of approximately 550 of the donors, V segments were called functional above 56.7% productive rearrangements and were called segregating when the between-donor standard deviation exceeded 5%. To diagnose cytomegalovirus status from the catalog of TCR beta chain sequences, a statistical classification framework was built. A later analysis assigned V and J genes by comparing TCR nucleotide sequences with IMGT/GENE-DB human TR gene sequences. Using the TCRdist pipeline, a later analysis assigned CDR3 sequences along with most-parsimonious VDJ recombination scenarios. In a later analysis, every TCR beta chain was defined by the combination of its CDR3 amino acid sequence and its V-gene family, and reads without a unique V-gene family were dropped. In a later analysis, nearly 600 highly shared, low-generation-probability nucleotide sequences were removed to address suspected cross-contamination and a sequencing artifact. For each public chain, a later analysis derived a clonal expansion index from normalized ranks of inferred template counts within each repertoire. A later analysis computed generation probabilities with a VDJ recombination model fitted to out-of-frame rearrangements, and checked the results against IGoR. A later analysis scored TCR-TCR, TCR-HLA and TCR-CMV co-occurrence with hypergeometric tests, applying a repertoire-size bias correction to TCR pairs. To estimate false discovery rates, a later analysis permuted the HLA or CMV assignments 20 times. In a later analysis, co-occurring TCRs were grouped using DBSCAN, and TCRdist sequence similarity was added for clustering within HLA-allele-positive subsets. Repertoires with fewer than 30,000 or more than 120,000 public chains, plus five repertoires with anomalous nucleotide sharing, were excluded from co-occurrence clustering. This immuneACCESS table, as held by TCRdb, lists in-frame sequences with V and J called but not all clones. Of the missing ones, under half trace to an unresolved V gene in checked studies; the others have no known cause. For V, J and clone size, that table is used; D and trimming come from the DNA. This sample is represented by around 160,000 clones; almost 80% of them were singletons. The ten largest account for roughly 13% of the sample.

The cohort consisted of 650 to 850 healthy bone marrow donors. All cohort members were sampled while nominally healthy, although unrecorded immune exposures were likely present. The donor tested CMV seropositive, placing the donor among the 250 to 350 seropositive members of the cohort. Every donor gave a peripheral blood sample, and the peripheral blood mononuclear cells from that sample were used for TCR beta sequencing. Genomic DNA was extracted from the blood cell samples with the Qiagen DNeasy Blood Extraction Kit. For this clone: The antigen it binds to is not known. No base qualities exist here, and no much larger clone lies one base off it.

CDR1 and CDR2 are read off the germline V gene as SGHDT and YYEEEE. V is reduced by 2 bases and J by 4 bases, leaving a spacing of 12 bases between them. The CDR3 runs 15 amino acids, cysteine and phenylalanine included. Kept here is only the CDR3 DNA, which spans 45 bases and is read in frame from base 1. Source material: PBMCs. This receptor was obtained from a man aged 45-60 years in good health and CMV-seropositive. The chain couples TRBV5-6 to TRBJ2-2, and the D gene may be TRBD1, 6 bases matching. The CDR3 loop reads CASSFPGEGTGELFF. The sequence in DNA is TGTGCCAGCAGCTTCCCAGGGGAAGGCACCGGGGAGCTGTTTTTT.